The TCR beta chain under discussion was sequenced for a study of cytomegalovirus exposure and HLA in healthy donors (dated by TCRdb to about 2017). General notes on the study: An earlier analysis of roughly 500 of the donors reported 250 to 350 Gb of sequence data and 100 million to 140 million unique TCR beta sequences from some 180 million T cells. Around 300 gigabases of sequencing data and tens of millions of unique TCR sequences were included in an early release covering over 600 HLA-typed donors. The genetic ancestry cluster associated with self-reported Caucasian donors included 70% to 85% of the 300 to 450 genotyped donors. The study aimed to test whether cataloging public T cell receptors could reveal signatures of past pathogen exposure. The study used immunosequencing to profile the T cell repertoires of 600 to 850 subjects and linked those repertoires to cytomegalovirus serostatus. In addition to the first cohort of 500 to 850 subjects, a separate validation cohort of 120 different subjects was used. To predict cytomegalovirus infection status, the study brought together high-throughput TCR immunosequencing, statistical association of individual TCRs with disease status, and machine learning. To study patterns of TCR occurrence, a later analysis re-analyzed previously published TCR beta repertoires from 550 to 800 donors and added high-resolution HLA genotyping. Rather than drawing on any new phenotypic data, the later analysis identified candidate immune exposures from TCR beta sequences and the way those sequences occurred across donors. An earlier analysis of around 580 of the donors used high-throughput TCR beta sequencing to judge whether each TCR beta V gene segment behaved as functional or pseudogenic. Alongside the repertoire data, information on donor age, sex, ethnicity and CMV serostatus was compiled. A later genetic analysis took genome-wide SNP genotypes for about 65% of the 666 donors and used that subset as a discovery cohort. Every repertoire in the discovery cohort had been generated on one and the same sequencing platform. HLA typing covered class I and class II loci at four-digit resolution. The number of donors typed differed by locus, with 629-630 for A, B, C, DRB1 and DQB1, 522 for DQA1, under 610 for DPA1, and some 440 for DPB1. Several DR-DQ haplotypes were handled as single units for association and clustering, since linkage in the cohort was strong. Among a few hundred genotyped donors of the cohort, an average of about 240,000 unique TCR beta nucleotide sequences were sequenced per donor, roughly a sixth of them non-productive. Broad study findings and their caveats: A group of highly shared sequence variants was considered likely to be a technical artifact of the sequencing pipeline. The study listed approximately 160 TCR beta chains as associated with cytomegalovirus. Because HLA typing was missing for some donors at each locus, association tests included only the typed subset. Most CMV-associated TCR beta chains appeared to be HLA-restricted in a later analysis, and the HLA associations seemed to be driven largely by CMV exposure. The earlier analysis of 450 to 700 of the donors excluded fewer than 20 rarely observed V segments, including chromosome 9 orphons, because counts were too low. The cohort was sequenced for TCR beta chains only, and without alpha or paired-chain data the features that could be detected were limited. Strong co-occurrence of HLA alleles, especially DR and DQ, made assigning TCR associations to individual alleles difficult. Sequencing depth was assumed to be roughly uniform across donors in the presence/absence analyses, though that assumption may not hold. In a later analysis, HLA-associated TCR beta chains showed more clonal expansion and lower generation probabilities than non-associated chains that were equally common. Correlated functional status among segregating V segments might be attributable to linkage disequilibrium, but an unknown experimental factor could not be ruled out. In vitro tests confirmed that a few of the cytomegalovirus-associated TCR beta chains recognize cytomegalovirus antigens. The classifier was reported to diagnose cytomegalovirus status with high specificity and sensitivity in both the original and validation cohorts. Several of the top co-occurrence clusters appeared to be linked to parvovirus B19, influenza, CMV and Epstein-Barr virus, according to a later analysis. Most TCR sequences were seen in very few donors, while some public TCRs were found in many individuals. In a later analysis, the rate of TCR association differed among HLA loci, with DRB1 alleles having the most associated TCRs and HLA-C alleles having the fewest. A later genetic analysis reported fewer N-insertions in productive TCRs among donors in an Asian-associated ancestry cluster than the roughly 720-donor mean. The only immune exposure information available for the cohort was CMV serostatus. A further reported finding was that TCR beta sequences accurately predicted the HLA-A and HLA-B alleles for most subjects in the first cohort. At a false discovery rate of 0.05, a later analysis linked under 20,000 TCR beta sequences to specific HLA alleles. In an earlier analysis of several hundred of the donors, most TCR beta V segments were observed in productive rearrangements about 87% or about 30% of the time, broadly matching IMGT annotations. A later genetic analysis associated a missense DCLRE1C variant with V-gene and J-gene trimming of TCR beta chains, and an independent cohort replicated the association. The authors suggested that the approach could potentially be extended to other disease states and immunological phenotypes.

On this clone: It has no known antigen specificity. No clone much larger than this one lies a single base away; base qualities are absent.

The cohort comprised approximately 700 healthy bone marrow donors. At the time of sampling, all cohort members were nominally healthy, though unrecorded immune exposures were likely present. The donor was CMV seronegative and belonged to the group of 350 to 400 seronegative cohort members. A peripheral blood sample was collected from each donor, and TCR beta sequencing was performed on peripheral blood mononuclear cells. Genomic DNA extraction from the blood cell samples was performed with the Qiagen DNeasy Blood Extraction Kit. To prepare the library, the immunoSEQ multiplex PCR assay was applied. For the multiplex PCR, a mixture combining 60 forward primers for TCR Vbeta segments and 13 reverse primers for TCR Jbeta segments was used. A multiplex PCR assay on genomic DNA amplified the CDR3 region of rearranged TCR beta genes. On the Illumina HiSeq System, the amplified TCR beta libraries were sequenced as 87-base-pair reads. For the original study's pipeline: A later analysis tallied about 77 million unique TCR beta chains across the roughly 610 repertoires, and around 10 million of those chains were shared by two or more donors. To remove PCR and sequencing errors, raw reads were error-corrected and collapsed into unique sequences using a nearest-neighbor algorithm that merged closely related sequences. Alignment of CDR3 sequences to IMGT reference sequences was used to assign V, D and J gene segments. For a sequence to be retained, a match of at least six nucleotides to both a V gene segment and a J gene segment was required. A rearrangement was called productive if the CDR3 had no stop codons and remained in frame with V and J, and every other rearrangement was called non-productive. CDR3 was defined according to IMGT convention as the region running from the second conserved V-encoded cysteine to the conserved J-encoded phenylalanine. The earlier analysis of about 610 of the donors excluded sequences that lacked an unambiguous match to a single V gene segment. An earlier analysis of 587 of the donors called V segments functional above 56.7% productive rearrangements and segregating when the between-donor standard deviation exceeded 5%. A statistical classification framework was built for diagnosing cytomegalovirus status from the catalog of TCR beta chain sequences. In a later analysis, V and J genes were assigned by comparing TCR nucleotide sequences against IMGT/GENE-DB human TR gene sequences. The TCRdist pipeline was used in a later analysis to assign CDR3 sequences and most-parsimonious VDJ recombination scenarios. A later analysis defined each TCR beta chain by its CDR3 amino acid sequence plus V-gene family, and excluded reads lacking a unique V-gene family. In a later analysis, some 600 highly shared, low-generation-probability nucleotide sequences were removed to address suspected cross-contamination and a sequencing artifact. A later analysis calculated a clonal expansion index for each public chain from normalized within-repertoire ranks of inferred template counts. In a later analysis, generation probabilities were computed with a VDJ recombination model fitted to out-of-frame rearrangements, and the resulting probabilities were checked against IGoR. A later analysis scored TCR-TCR, TCR-HLA and TCR-CMV co-occurrence with hypergeometric tests, applying a repertoire-size bias correction to TCR pairs. In a later analysis, false discovery rates were estimated by permuting HLA or CMV assignments 20 times. In a later analysis, co-occurring TCRs were grouped using DBSCAN, with TCRdist sequence similarity added in when clustering inside HLA-allele-positive subsets. Repertoires with fewer than 30,000 or more than 120,000 public chains, plus five repertoires with anomalous nucleotide sharing, were excluded from co-occurrence clustering. TCRdb carries this immuneACCESS record with in-frame sequences only. Its versions omit some clonotypes, under half of them owing to an unresolved V gene in the studies checked, with the rest unexplained. The DNA gave D and trimming, while V, J and clone size come from that table. In this sample the table shows fewer than 250,000 clones, 87% of which occur a single time. The ten largest account for over 1% of the sample.

Sample: PBMCs. The receptor's source is a man younger than 40 in good health and CMV-seronegative.

The CDR3 protein is CASSEGAGVGNQPQHF. The DNA sequence follows: TGTGCCAGCAGTGAGGGGGCAGGGGTTGGCAATCAGCCCCAGCATTTT. This sequence uses TRBV6-4 and TRBJ1-5; tentative D gene TRBD1, with 6 bases matching. From its cysteine to its phenylalanine, the CDR3 spans 16 amino acids. Here the CDR3 DNA is all that survives: 48 bases in frame from base 1. Reading the germline V gene gives CDR1 MRHNA and CDR2 SNTAGT. V gives up 3 bases and J gives up 2 bases, and the segment between their germline ends measures 14 bases.